This TCR beta chain was identified in a study of OX40 agonist ivuxolimab in advanced cancers. Background on the study: Of the patients, three showed partial responses, one with hepatocellular carcinoma and two with cutaneous melanoma. Regarding the study as a whole: Clonal expansion among partial responders at 0.1-3.0 mg/kg ranked near the lowest. CD4+ and CD8+ blood T cells expanded clonally by week 6 at 0.1 to 3.0 mg/kg.

Remarks on this clone: Antigen: not known.

Deletions cut 5 bases from V and 3 bases from J, with 7 bases between. Per the germline V gene, CDR1 is SGHTA and CDR2 is FQGTGA. This CDR3 has 13 amino acids. Produced via immunoSEQ multiplex PCR; TCRdb's table is partial and in-frame only. The sample holds tens of thousands of clones, roughly 87% seen once. The TCR originated in an adult with an advanced solid tumor such as melanoma, head and neck, liver or kidney cancer. The material sequenced was CD4+ or CD8+ T cells sorted from blood, taken in a trial of the OX40 agonist ivuxolimab. The gene calls are TRBV7-3 and TRBJ2-2; D gene unclear. As DNA, the CDR3 is TGTGCCAGCAGCCCCGCATACACCGGGGAGCTGTTTTTT. This gives the protein CASSPAYTGELFF.